The 15 T cell receptor beta chains presented below share a single source sample, sequenced in a study of blood T cell repertoires in COVID-19 (dated by TCRdb to 2020 to 2022). The method was the immunoSEQ multiplex PCR assay. The source is immuneACCESS, and TCRdb retained only in-frame sequences with V and J called. Part of the clones is not carried over; for the studies checked, unresolved V genes explain less than half of this, and the remainder is unexplained. The sample includes 140,000 to 150,000 clones, with 70% to 90% observed a single time. In total, the top ten clones hold approximately 8% of the sample. Sequencing used peripheral blood. The source is a woman aged 55-70 years with COVID-19, enrolled during active disease.

J is TRBJ2-1 and V is TRBV5-6; TRBD2 agrees at 10 bases. The length of the CDR3 is 16 residues. CDR1 and CDR2 (germline): SGHDT, YYEEEE. J was trimmed by 8 bases and V by 5 bases; bases with no gene match: 13. CDR3 protein: CASSLLERGGRDEQFF. In DNA form, the CDR3 reads TGTGCCAGCAGTCTTTTGGAGCGGGGGGGCCGAGATGAGCAGTTCTTC.

The chain is built from TRBV4-1 and TRBJ2-6, with 7 bases lining up with TRBD1. Germline assignment: CDR1 MGHRA and CDR2 YSYEKL. V dropped 4 bases and J dropped 2; count of bases not matched to a gene: 11. This CDR3 is built from 18 residues. The CDR3 coding sequence is TGCGCCAGCAGCCTAAGCCACAGGGGTATGACTGGGGCCAACGTCCTGACTTTC. Its protein product is CASSLSHRGMTGANVLTF.

The CDR3 protein is CAIQMDRAGNSPLHF. In nucleotides, the CDR3 is TGTGCCATCCAGATGGACAGGGCAGGAAATTCACCCCTCCACTTT. V and J are TRBV10-3 and TRBJ1-6, with 8 bases aligning to TRBD1. The CDR3 extends over 15 amino acids. Looked up from germline, CDR1 is ENHRY and CDR2 is SYGVKD. Trimming at V came to 8 bases and at J to 7 bases, leaving 10 bases not matched to a gene.

The chain is built from TRBV12-3 or TRBV12-4 and TRBJ1-2, with 8 bases aligning to TRBD1. V dropped 4 bases and J dropped 4; count of bases not matched to a gene: 2. The CDR3 sequence is 13 residues long. CDR3 nucleotides: TGTGCCAGCAGTTCACAGGGGGTCTATGGCTACACCTTC. It translates to CASSSQGVYGYTF.

The chain combines TRBV5-1 with TRBJ1-2; no reliable D call. The CDR3 consists of 12 residues. V dropped 4 bases and J dropped 7 bases, with 11 bases sitting between them. CDR1 SGHRS and CDR2 YFSETQ come from the germline V gene. Here the CDR3 reads CASSVGEIGYTF. The CDR3 bases are TGCGCCAGCAGCGTGGGCGAAATTGGCTACACCTTC.

The chain links TRBV7-2 to TRBJ1-1; possibly TRBD1 for D (5 bases). The CDR3 has 20 amino acids. Trimming pared 0 bases from V and 11 bases from J, leaving 34 bases between. Germline V CDR1 and CDR2: SGHTA, FQGNSA. The CDR3 sequence is CASSLADGVGGFNLRSEAFF. The CDR3, as DNA: TGTGCCAGCAGCTTAGCGGACGGTGTGGGGGGGTTTAATCTGCGCAGCGAGGCTTTCTTT.

The DNA of the CDR3 is TGTGCCAGCAGCCCCCACACAGATACGCAGTATTTT. This translates into CASSPHTDTQYF. The chain recombines TRBV3-1 (or the pseudogene TRBV3-2) with TRBJ2-3; D not resolved. Germline values: CDR1 LGHDT, CDR2 YNNKEL (reference sequence). V was trimmed by 4 bases and J by 2 bases, leaving 4 bases between them. The CDR3 has 12 residues.

The chain recombines TRBV27 with TRBJ2-3, with 8 bases aligning to TRBD2. Germline V gene lookup returns CDR1 MNHEY and CDR2 SMNVEV (reference sequence). This CDR3 has 19 amino acids. With V trimmed by 0 bases and J by 0 bases, 11 bases remained unmatched. CDR3 sequence reads: CASSLSGGEFRSSTDTQYF. DNA for the CDR3: TGTGCCAGCAGTTTATCCGGGGGGGAGTTCCGGAGTAGCACAGATACGCAGTATTTT.

J is TRBJ1-2 and V is TRBV2; D is perhaps TRBD1 (6 bases). This CDR3 comprises 15 residues. From germline, CDR1 is SNHLY and CDR2 FYNNEI. The V end lost 4 bases, the J end lost 8 bases, and 20 bases lay between the germline ends. CDR3 coding DNA: TGTGCCAGCAGTGCCAGGGGCACCCTCCTAAACGGCTACACCTTC. It specifies CASSARGTLLNGYTF. The full variable domain, in which reference TRBV2 and TRBJ1-2 provide the parts outside the CDR3, is EPEVTQTPSHQVTQMGQEVILRCVPISNHLYFYWYRQILGQKVEFLVSFYNNEISEKSEIFDDQFSVERPDGSNFTLKIRSTKLEDSAMYFCASSARGTLLNGYTFGSGTRLTVV.

The gene calls are TRBV4-3 and TRBJ1-5; D ambiguous. V lost 1 base to trimming and J lost 1 base, with 11 bases between them. The CDR3 runs to 16 residues. Per germline, CDR1 LGHNA and CDR2 YSLEER. The CDR3 sequence: CASSQAYGISNQPQHF. The CDR3 DNA reads as TGCGCCAGCAGCCAAGCTTACGGGATCAGCAATCAGCCCCAGCATTTT.

The gene calls are TRBV3-1 (or the pseudogene TRBV3-2) and TRBJ2-1; D unclear. This CDR3 is built from 11 residues. Germline-derived CDR1 and CDR2 are LGHDT and YNNKEL (reference sequence). V dropped 4 bases and J dropped 7 bases, with 5 bases sitting between them. The CDR3 here is CASSRGNEQFF. CDR3 nucleotides: TGTGCCAGCAGCCGCGGAAATGAGCAGTTCTTC.

This chain uses TRBV6-6 with TRBJ2-5, with D hard to call. Germline V gene sequence: CDR1 MNHNY, CDR2 SVGAGI (reference sequence). The V and J ends lost 6 bases and 3 bases respectively, with 8 bases between them. The CDR3 has 12 amino acids. The DNA for the CDR3 is TGTGCCAGCAGCCCCACTAAAGAGACCCAGTACTTC. This gives the protein CASSPTKETQYF.

The chain has TRBV7-3 and TRBJ2-7; possible D gene TRBD1, 5 bases. The CDR3 sequence is 12 residues long. Germline-derived CDR1 and CDR2 are SGHTA and FQGTGA. The V and J ends lost 5 bases and 3 bases respectively, with 8 bases between them. The CDR3 region has the DNA TGTGCCAGCAGCCCCGGACACTACGAGCAGTACTTC. This translates into CASSPGHYEQYF.

The rearrangement uses TRBV19 and TRBJ1-1, with no clear D. Germline CDR1 reads LNHDA; CDR2 reads SQIVND (reference sequence). The V gene lost 5 bases and the J gene lost 1 base, with 5 bases spanning the gap. CDR3 length: 12 residues. The CDR3 region is CASSVGNTEAFF. The CDR3, as DNA: TGTGCCAGTAGTGTCGGGAACACTGAAGCTTTCTTT.

This clone came up a few times. The J gene is TRBJ1-6, the V gene TRBV2; D uncertain. The V gene's germline CDR1 is SNHLY and CDR2 FYNNEI. The CDR3 extends over 16 amino acids. Trimming left V 4 bases short and J 8 bases short, with 18 bases between. This CDR3 reads CASSVGGSLQDSPLHF. As DNA, the CDR3 is TGTGCCAGCAGTGTGGGAGGATCCTTGCAGGATTCACCCCTCCACTTT.